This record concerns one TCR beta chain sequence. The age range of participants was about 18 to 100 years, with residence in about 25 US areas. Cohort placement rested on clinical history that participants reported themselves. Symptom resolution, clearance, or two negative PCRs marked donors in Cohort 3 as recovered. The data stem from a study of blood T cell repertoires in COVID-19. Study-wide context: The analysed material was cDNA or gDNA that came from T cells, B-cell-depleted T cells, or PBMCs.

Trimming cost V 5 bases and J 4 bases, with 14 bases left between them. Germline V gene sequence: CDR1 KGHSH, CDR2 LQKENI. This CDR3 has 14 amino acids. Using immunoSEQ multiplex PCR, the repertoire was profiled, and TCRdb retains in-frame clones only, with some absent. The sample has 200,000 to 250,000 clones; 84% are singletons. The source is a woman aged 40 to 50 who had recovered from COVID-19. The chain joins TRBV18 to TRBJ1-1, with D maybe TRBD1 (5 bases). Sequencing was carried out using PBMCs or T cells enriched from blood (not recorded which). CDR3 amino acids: CASSSLGGRTEAFF. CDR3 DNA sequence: TGTGCCAGCTCATCATTGGGGGGACGCACTGAAGCTTTCTTT.